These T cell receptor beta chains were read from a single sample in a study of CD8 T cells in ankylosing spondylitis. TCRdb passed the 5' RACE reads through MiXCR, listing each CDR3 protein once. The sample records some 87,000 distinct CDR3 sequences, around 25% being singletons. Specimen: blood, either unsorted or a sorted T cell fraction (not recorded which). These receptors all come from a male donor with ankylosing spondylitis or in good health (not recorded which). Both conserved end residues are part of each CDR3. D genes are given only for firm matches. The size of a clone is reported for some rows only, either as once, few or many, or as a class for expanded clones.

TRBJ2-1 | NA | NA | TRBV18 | CASSRGAYNEQFF | TGTGCCAGCTCACGGGGAGCCTACAATGAGCAGTTCTTC
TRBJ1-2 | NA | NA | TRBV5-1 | CASSLGTVGYTF | TGCGCCAGCAGCTTGGGGACAGTGGGCTACACCTTC
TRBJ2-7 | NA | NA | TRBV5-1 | CASSSLAGSTYEQYF | TGCGCCAGCAGCTCTTTGGCTGGCTCCACCTACGAGCAGTACTTC
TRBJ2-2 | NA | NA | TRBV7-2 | CASSSSWSGELFF | TGTGCCAGCAGCTCCTCCTGGTCCGGGGAGCTGTTTTTT
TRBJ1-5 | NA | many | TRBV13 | CASSLGRGQPQHF | TGTGCCAGCAGCTTAGGCAGAGGACAGCCCCAGCATTTT
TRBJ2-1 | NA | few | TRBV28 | CASSLGLTAPNEQFF | TGTGCCAGCAGCCTCGGACTGACGGCCCCCAATGAGCAGTTCTTC
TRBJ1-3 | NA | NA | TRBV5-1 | CASSLDAPEAGNTIYF | TGCGCCAGCAGCTTGGACGCCCCTGAAGCTGGAAACACCATATATTTT
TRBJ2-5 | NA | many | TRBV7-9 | CASSLVGETQYF | TGCGCCAGCAGCTTGGTTGGGGAGACCCAGTACTTC
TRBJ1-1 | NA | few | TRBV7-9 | CASSLARPNTEAFF | TGTGCCAGCAGCTTAGCACGCCCGAACACTGAAGCTTTCTTT
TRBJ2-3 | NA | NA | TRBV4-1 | CASSQGSVSDTQYF | TGCGCCAGCAGCCAAGGGTCAGTTTCAGATACGCAGTATTTT
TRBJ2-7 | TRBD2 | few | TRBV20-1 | CSARDYSSYEQYF | TGCAGTGCACGGGACTATTCTTCCTACGAGCAGTACTTC
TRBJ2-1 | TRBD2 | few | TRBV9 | CASSVGAGLVPLEQFF | TGTGCCAGCAGCGTAGGTGCGGGACTAGTTCCCCTTGAGCAGTTCTTC
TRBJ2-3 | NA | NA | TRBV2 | CASSVGSLGTDTQYF | TGTGCCAGCAGTGTGGGGTCTTTGGGTACAGATACGCAGTATTTT
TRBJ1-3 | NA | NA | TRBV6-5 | CASSYAPPGNTIYF | TGTGCCAGCAGTTACGCACCACCCGGAAACACCATATATTTT
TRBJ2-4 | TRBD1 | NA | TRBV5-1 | CASSGTGTGIYF | TGCGCCAGCAGCGGAACCGGGACAGGTATTTACTTC
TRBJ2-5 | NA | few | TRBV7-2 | CASSFQGQETQYF | TGTGCCAGCAGCTTCCAGGGGCAGGAGACCCAGTACTTC
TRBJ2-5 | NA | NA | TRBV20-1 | CSAGQVGETQYF | TGCAGTGCTGGGCAGGTCGGTGAGACCCAGTACTTC
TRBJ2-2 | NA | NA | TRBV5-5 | CASSSNPGRATGELFF | TGTGCCAGCAGCTCTAACCCAGGGAGAGCCACCGGGGAGCTGTTTTTT
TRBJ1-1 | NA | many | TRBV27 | CASNETYGSNTEAFF | TGTGCCAGCAATGAGACATACGGGAGCAACACTGAAGCTTTCTTT
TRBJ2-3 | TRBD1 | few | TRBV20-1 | CSARDQGAPPDTQYF | TGCAGTGCTAGAGATCAGGGGGCCCCCCCAGATACGCAGTATTTT
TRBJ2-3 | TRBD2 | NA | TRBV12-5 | CASGPGLAGQGEIDTQYF | TGTGCTAGTGGTCCCGGACTAGCGGGGCAAGGAGAGATAGATACGCAGTATTTT
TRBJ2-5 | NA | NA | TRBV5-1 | CASSLTGSRETQYF | TGCGCCAGCAGCCTAACAGGGTCTAGGGAGACCCAGTACTTC
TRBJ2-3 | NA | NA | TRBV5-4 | CASSLGLSNTDTQYF | TGTGCCAGCAGCTTAGGTCTCAGCAACACAGATACGCAGTATTTT
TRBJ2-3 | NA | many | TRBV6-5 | CASSYLGGTQYF | TGTGCCAGCAGTTACCTCGGGGGTACGCAGTATTTT
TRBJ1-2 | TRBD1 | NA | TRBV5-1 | CASSLAGQVGNGYTF | TGCGCCAGCAGCTTGGCCGGACAGGTTGGGAATGGCTACACCTTC
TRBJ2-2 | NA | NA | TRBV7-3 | CASSLIGGGELFF | TGTGCCAGCAGCTTAATAGGGGGCGGGGAGCTGTTTTTT
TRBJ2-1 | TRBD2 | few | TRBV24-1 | CATGGTSHNEQFF | TGTGCCACCGGAGGGACTAGTCACAATGAGCAGTTCTTC
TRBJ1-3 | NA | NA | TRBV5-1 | CASSLDLRVGGNTIYF | TGCGCCAGCAGCTTGGACCTCAGGGTTGGTGGAAACACCATATATTTT
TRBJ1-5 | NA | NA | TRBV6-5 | CASSWNRDSNQPQHF | TGTGCCAGCAGTTGGAACAGGGATAGCAATCAGCCCCAGCATTTT
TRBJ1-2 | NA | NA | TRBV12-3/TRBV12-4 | CASSPDPDNYGYTF | TGTGCCAGCAGCCCGGACCCTGATAACTATGGCTACACCTTC
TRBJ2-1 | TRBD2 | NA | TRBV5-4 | CASRPTSGSVGEQFF | TGTGCCAGCAGGCCTACTAGCGGGAGCGTCGGTGAGCAGTTCTTC
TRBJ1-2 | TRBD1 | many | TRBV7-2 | CASSPWTGRHYGYTF | TGTGCCAGCAGCCCGTGGACAGGGAGACACTATGGCTACACCTTC
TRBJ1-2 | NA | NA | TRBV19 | CASSIDRDGYTF | TGTGCCAGTAGTATAGATAGGGACGGCTACACCTTC
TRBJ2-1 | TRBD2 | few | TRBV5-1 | CASSLSSGSSYNEQFF | TGCGCCAGCAGCTTGAGTAGCGGGAGCTCCTACAATGAGCAGTTCTTC
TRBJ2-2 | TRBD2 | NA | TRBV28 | CASKSAGGNTGELFF | TGTGCCAGCAAATCAGCGGGGGGGAACACCGGGGAGCTGTTTTTT
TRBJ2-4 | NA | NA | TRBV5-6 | CASSGWAKNIQYF | TGTGCCAGTTCGGGGTGGGCCAAAAACATTCAGTACTTC
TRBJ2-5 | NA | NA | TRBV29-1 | CSVDDREGETQYF | TGCAGCGTCGATGACAGGGAGGGGGAGACCCAGTACTTC
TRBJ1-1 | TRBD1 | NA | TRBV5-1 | CASSPDQGGWMNTEAFF | TGCGCCAGCAGCCCCGATCAGGGGGGGTGGATGAACACTGAAGCTTTCTTT
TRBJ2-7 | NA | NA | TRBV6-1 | CASHTQGGTTAQYF | TGTGCCAGCCACACACAAGGCGGAACAACGGCGCAGTACTTC
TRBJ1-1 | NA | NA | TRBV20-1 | CSAYDRNTEAFF | TGCAGTGCGTACGACAGGAACACTGAAGCTTTCTTT
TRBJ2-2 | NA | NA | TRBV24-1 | CATSDYSRANTGELFF | TGTGCCACCAGTGATTATTCCAGGGCGAACACCGGGGAGCTGTTTTTT
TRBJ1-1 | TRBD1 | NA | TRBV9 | CGQGGNTEAFF | TGTGGACAGGGCGGGAACACTGAAGCTTTCTTT
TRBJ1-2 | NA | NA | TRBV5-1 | CASSGTGTVASDYGYTF | TGCGCCAGCAGCGGCACCGGGACGGTCGCCAGTGACTATGGCTACACCTTC
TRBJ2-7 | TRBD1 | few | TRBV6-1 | CASSRTGVVYEQYF | TGTGCCAGCAGCCGAACAGGGGTCGTCTACGAGCAGTACTTC